This T cell receptor (beta chain) was observed in a study of T-cell reconstitution after alpha-beta-depleted transplantation in children. A library of TCRbeta sequences, prepared with unique molecular identifiers, was generated. TCRdb fed the PCR reads into MiXCR, producing one record per CDR3 protein. The profile covers about 610,000 distinct CDR3 sequences, with about 10% appearing a single time and less than 4.5% taken by the ten largest. Germline values: CDR1 LGHDT, CDR2 YNNKEL (reference sequence). V was clipped by 8 bases and J by 4 bases, with 26 bases between them. CDR3 length: 18 residues. This TCR was sampled from a human donor who donated a stem cell graft to a child with acute myeloid leukemia. The chain carries TRBV3-1 and TRBJ2-2, with D possibly called TRBD1 or TRBD2 (6 bases each). Material: PBMCs from the stem cell graft donor, obtained from the stem cell graft. CDR3 amino acids: CASCAHLGGGIVTGELFF. As DNA, the CDR3 is TGTGCCAGCTGCGCTCACCTTGGGGGCGGGATAGTCACCGGGGAGCTGTTTTTT.